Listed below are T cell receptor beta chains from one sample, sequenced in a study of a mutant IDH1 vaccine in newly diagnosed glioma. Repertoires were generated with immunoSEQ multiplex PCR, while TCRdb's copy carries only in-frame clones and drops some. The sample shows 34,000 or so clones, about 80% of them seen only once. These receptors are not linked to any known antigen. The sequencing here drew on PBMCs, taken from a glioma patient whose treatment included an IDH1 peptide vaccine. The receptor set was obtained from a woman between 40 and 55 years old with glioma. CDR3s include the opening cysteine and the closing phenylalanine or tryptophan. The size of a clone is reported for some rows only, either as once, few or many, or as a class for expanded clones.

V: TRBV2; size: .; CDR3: CASSEPPEGVQYF
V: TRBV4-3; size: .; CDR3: CASSQGGPGAALYEQYF
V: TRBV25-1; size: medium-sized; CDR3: CASSERGQETQYF
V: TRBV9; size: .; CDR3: CASSVELAGGETQYF
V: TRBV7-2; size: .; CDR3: CASSPRGGGSGDTQYF
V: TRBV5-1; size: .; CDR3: CASSLVGDPETQYF
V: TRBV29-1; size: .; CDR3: CSIRDGNTGELFF
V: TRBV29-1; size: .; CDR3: CSVEGEGRFNYGYTF
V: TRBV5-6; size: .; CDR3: CASSWTGYYEQYF
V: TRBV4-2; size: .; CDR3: CASSQVGEGLQETQYF
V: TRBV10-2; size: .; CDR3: CASSVDRYEQYF
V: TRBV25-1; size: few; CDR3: CASSEKDEQFF
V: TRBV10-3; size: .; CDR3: CAIRQGGGTEAFF
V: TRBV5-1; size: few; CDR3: CASSLGTHFGPLAAFF
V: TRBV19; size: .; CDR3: CASSIRRAGEAFF
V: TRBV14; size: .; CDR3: CASSQAWGGRNHEQYF
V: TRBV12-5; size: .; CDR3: CASGWSGDSQPQHF
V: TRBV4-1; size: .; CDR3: CASSPSGTRKLFF
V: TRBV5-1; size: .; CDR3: CASSLDQARAFF
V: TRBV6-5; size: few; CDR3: CASSVSGAIQYF
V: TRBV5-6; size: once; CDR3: CASRGTGRNYGYTF